This T cell receptor beta chain was obtained from a study of beta chain features in type 1 diabetes. About the research overall: The study examined 107,917,701 sorted cells across all samples.

The V end was cut by 4 bases, the J end by 4 bases, with 11 bases between. The CDR3 has 13 amino acids. Germline V lookup: CDR1 SQVTM, CDR2 ANQGSEA. Every donor had blood drawn once into heparin, around 100 mL on average. In the case of this clone: Its antigen remains unknown.

Study findings and constraints: Among patients with Type 1 diabetes, TCRB CDR3s were moderately but significantly shorter in every one of the four CD4+ subsets.

The entirety of the isolated RNA underwent reverse transcription, so expressed TCRB transcripts were sequenced. Clones were read by immunoSEQ multiplex PCR, and TCRdb kept only the in-frame ones, dropping some. The sample consists of roughly 280,000 clones, around 24% of them appearing once. The chain has TRBV29-1 and TRBJ2-1; D unclear. Sequencing used naive CD4+ T cells from blood. This TCR was recovered from a woman under 40 with type 1 diabetes. The CDR3 nucleotides are TGCAGCGTTGGGGCCTCGTATTACAATGAGCAGTTCTTC. Protein: CSVGASYYNEQFF.